This T cell receptor beta chain was identified during a study of beta chain features in type 1 diabetes. V was clipped by 1 base and J by 3 bases; unmatched bases: 12. The germline V gene has CDR1 SGHTA and CDR2 FQGNSA. This CDR3 is 17 amino acids long. Expressed TCRB transcripts were sequenced, since all the RNA that had been isolated was reverse transcribed. Sequenced by immunoSEQ multiplex PCR; TCRdb stores in-frame clones only, minus some. The sample lists around 300,000 clones; 14% were seen once. V is TRBV7-2 and J is TRBJ2-7, with TRBD1 identical over 7 bases. The receptor's source is a man aged 25-40 years in good health. The specimen was central memory CD4+ T cells from blood. CDR3 in amino acids: CASSLGMSGQRGYEQYF. In DNA form, the CDR3 reads TGTGCCAGCAGCTTAGGAATGTCGGGACAGCGCGGCTACGAGCAGTACTTC.